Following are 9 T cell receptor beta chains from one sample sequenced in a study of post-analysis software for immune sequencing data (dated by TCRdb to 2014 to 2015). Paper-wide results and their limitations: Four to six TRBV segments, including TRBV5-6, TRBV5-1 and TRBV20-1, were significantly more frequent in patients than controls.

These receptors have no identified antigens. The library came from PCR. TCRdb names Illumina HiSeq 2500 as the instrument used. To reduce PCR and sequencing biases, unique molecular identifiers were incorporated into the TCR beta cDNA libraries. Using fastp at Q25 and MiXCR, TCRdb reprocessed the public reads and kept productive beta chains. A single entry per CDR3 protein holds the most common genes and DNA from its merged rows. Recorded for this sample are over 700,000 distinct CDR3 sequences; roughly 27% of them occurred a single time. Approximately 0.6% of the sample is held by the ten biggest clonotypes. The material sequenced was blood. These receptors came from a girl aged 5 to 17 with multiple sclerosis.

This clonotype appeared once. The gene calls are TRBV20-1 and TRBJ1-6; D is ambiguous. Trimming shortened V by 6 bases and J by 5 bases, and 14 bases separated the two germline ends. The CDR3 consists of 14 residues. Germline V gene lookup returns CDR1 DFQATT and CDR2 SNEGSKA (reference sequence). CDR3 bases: TGCAGTGCGGGCCGGGCAGGAGATAATTCACCCCTCCACTTT. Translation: CSAGRAGDNSPLHF.

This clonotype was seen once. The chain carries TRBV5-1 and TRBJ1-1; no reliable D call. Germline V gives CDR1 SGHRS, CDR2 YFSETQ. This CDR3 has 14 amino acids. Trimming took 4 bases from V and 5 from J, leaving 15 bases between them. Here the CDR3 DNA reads TGCGCCAGCAGCCCGCGGCCCGGAGGAACTGAAGCTTTCTTT. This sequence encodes CASSPRPGGTEAFF.

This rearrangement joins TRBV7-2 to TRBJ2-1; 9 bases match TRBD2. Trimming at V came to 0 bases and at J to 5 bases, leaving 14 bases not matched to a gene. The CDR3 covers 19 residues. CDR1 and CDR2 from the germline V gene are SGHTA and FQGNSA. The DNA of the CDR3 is TGTGCCAGCAGCTTAGCGCTGGGCGGCGGGGGGGTTCCAGACAATGAGCAGTTCTTC. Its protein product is CASSLALGGGGVPDNEQFF.

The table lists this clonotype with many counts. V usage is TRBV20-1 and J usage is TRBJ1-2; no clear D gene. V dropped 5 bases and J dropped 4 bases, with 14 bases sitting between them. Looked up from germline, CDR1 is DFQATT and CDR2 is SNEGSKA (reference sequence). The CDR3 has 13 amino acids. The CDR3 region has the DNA TGCAGTGCTGTCAAAACTTCTGGCTATGGCTACACCTTC. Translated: CSAVKTSGYGYTF.

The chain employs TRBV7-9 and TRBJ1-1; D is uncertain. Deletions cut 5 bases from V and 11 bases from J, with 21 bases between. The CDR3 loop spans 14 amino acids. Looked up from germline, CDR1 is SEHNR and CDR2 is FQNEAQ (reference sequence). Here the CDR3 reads CASSVPGVKVRAFF. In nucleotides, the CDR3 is TGTGCCAGCAGCGTACCGGGAGTAAAAGTTCGGGCTTTCTTT.

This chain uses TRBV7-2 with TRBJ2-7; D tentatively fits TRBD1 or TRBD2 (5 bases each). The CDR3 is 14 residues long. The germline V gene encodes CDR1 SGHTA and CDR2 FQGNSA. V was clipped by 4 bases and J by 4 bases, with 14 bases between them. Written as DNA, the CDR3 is TGTGCCAGCAGCTCCCCGGGACGGATTTACGAGCAGTACTTC. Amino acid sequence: CASSSPGRIYEQYF.

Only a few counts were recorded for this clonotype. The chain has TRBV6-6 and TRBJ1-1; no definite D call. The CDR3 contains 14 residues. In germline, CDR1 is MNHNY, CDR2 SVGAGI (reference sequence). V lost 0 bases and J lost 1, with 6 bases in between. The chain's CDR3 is CASSYSAQNTEAFF. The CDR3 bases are TGTGCCAGCAGTTACTCTGCACAGAACACTGAAGCTTTCTTT.

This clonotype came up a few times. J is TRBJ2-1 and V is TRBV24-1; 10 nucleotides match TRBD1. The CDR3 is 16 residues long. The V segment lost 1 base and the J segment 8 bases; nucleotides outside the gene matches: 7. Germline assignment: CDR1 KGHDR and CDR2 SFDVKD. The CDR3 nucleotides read TGTGCCACCAGTGATTTAGGGGACAGGGGCTTCGATGAGCAGTTCTTC. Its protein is CATSDLGDRGFDEQFF.

CDR3 DNA sequence: TGCAGCGCTGGGGGACAGGGGGACTATGGCTACACCTTC. This translates into CSAGGQGDYGYTF. This chain joins TRBV29-1 and TRBJ1-2; 11 bases agree with TRBD1. This CDR3 region has 13 residues. The V segment lost 7 bases and the J segment 3 bases; nucleotides outside the gene matches: 4. Germline CDR1 SQVTM, CDR2 ANQGSEA. Full variable domain (remainder filled in from reference TRBV29-1 and TRBJ1-2): SAVISQKPSRDICQRGTSLTIQCQVDSQVTMMFWYRQQPGQSLTLIATANQGSEATYESGFVIDKFPISRPNLTFSTLTVSNMSPEDSSIYLCSAGGQGDYGYTFGSGTRLTVV.